This TCR beta chain was profiled in a study of blood T cell repertoires in COVID-19. Across the study: Spain, Italy and the United States supplied samples that represented acute and convalescent COVID-19. The cDNA or gDNA used as material had been derived from T cells, B-cell-depleted T cells, or PBMCs.

Per the study methods: Scientists estimated how many nucleated cells there were by amplifying reference gene primers. The data were produced by immunoSEQ multiplex PCR, yet TCRdb's version contains in-frame clones alone and is incomplete. V and J calls and clone size are as listed in that table; D and trimming were resolved from the DNA. The top ten clones hold roughly 6.5% of a sample with 300,000 or so clones, about 90% of them seen once. The germline V gene has CDR1 SGHDT and CDR2 YYEEEE. V lost 2 bases to trimming and J lost 3 bases, with 8 bases between them. The CDR3 length is 13 residues. This clonotype was obtained from a man aged 18 to 30 who had recovered from COVID-19. Sequencing used peripheral blood. The rearrangement links TRBV5-6 to TRBJ1-1; TRBD1 is a possible D gene (6 bases). CDR3 nucleotides: TGTGCCAGCAGCTTTGCAGGGGACACTGAAGCTTTCTTT. The encoded protein is CASSFAGDTEAFF.